The next 12 T cell receptor beta chains were all read from a single sample in a study of blood T cell repertoires in COVID-19. TCRdb's table, derived via immunoSEQ multiplex PCR, lists solely in-frame clones and lacks some. The table has 400,000 to 450,000 clones, approximately 90% seen once. The sample comprised peripheral blood. Source of these receptors: a man aged 18-30 years with COVID-19, enrolled during active disease.

The chain combines TRBV20-1 with TRBJ2-7, with D perhaps TRBD1 (5 bases). The CDR3 consists of 14 residues. The V end lost 3 bases, the J end lost 2 bases, and 14 bases lay between the germline ends. Germline CDR1 is DFQATT and CDR2 is SNEGSKA (reference sequence). The CDR3 protein is CSASGIGVTYEQYF. The CDR3 bases are TGCAGTGCTAGTGGGATAGGGGTAACCTACGAGCAGTACTTC.

The rearrangement joins TRBV28 to TRBJ2-7; 10 bases are shared with TRBD1. The V gene end was trimmed by 6 bases and the J gene end by 5 bases; junction bases not matched to a gene: 7. The germline V gene encodes CDR1 MDHEN and CDR2 SYDVKM. The CDR3 spans 14 residues. The DNA of the CDR3 is TGTGCCAGCAGGTGGGACAGGGGTGCCAACGAGCAGTACTTC. Residues: CASRWDRGANEQYF.

This sequence joins TRBV19 and TRBJ1-1, with a weak D call TRBD1 (6 bases). Trimming stripped 2 bases from V and 0 bases from J, with 13 bases between. Germline CDR1 and CDR2: LNHDA and SQIVND (reference sequence). The CDR3 runs 16 residues. The CDR3 region is CASSIRAQGLNTEAFF. The DNA for the CDR3 is TGTGCCAGTAGTATAAGGGCCCAGGGGTTGAACACTGAAGCTTTCTTT.

V and J are TRBV19 and TRBJ2-2; D possibly corresponds to TRBD1 (6 bases). In germline, CDR1 is LNHDA, CDR2 SQIVND (reference sequence). With 5 bases removed from V and 7 bases from J, the gap between germline ends came to 17 bases. CDR3 length: 15 amino acids. The CDR3 sequence is CASSSPGARNGELFF. CDR3 coding DNA: TGTGCCAGTAGTTCACCAGGGGCGCGGAACGGGGAGCTGTTTTTT.

In DNA, the CDR3 is TGTGCCAGCAGTCCGCCGCGTCGACAGGGAGGAGAGACCCAGTACTTC. Protein product: CASSPPRRQGGETQYF. This chain connects TRBV2 to TRBJ2-5, with D possibly TRBD1 on 7 matching bases. CDR3 size: 16 residues. The germline V gene has CDR1 SNHLY and CDR2 FYNNEI. Trimming left V 5 bases short and J 4 bases short, with 20 bases between. Using reference TRBV2 and TRBJ2-5 for the parts outside the CDR3, the full variable domain is EPEVTQTPSHQVTQMGQEVILRCVPISNHLYFYWYRQILGQKVEFLVSFYNNEISEKSEIFDDQFSVERPDGSNFTLKIRSTKLEDSAMYFCASSPPRRQGGETQYFGPGTRLLVL.

Turning to this clone: This clone may be a read error of a much larger clone one base away. This chain uses TRBV7-9 with TRBJ2-2; D is uncertain. V dropped 2 bases and J dropped 0 bases, with 4 bases sitting between them. The germline V gene has CDR1 SEHNR and CDR2 FQNEAQ (reference sequence). The CDR3 covers 14 residues. The CDR3 sequence: CASSLQANTGELFF. DNA for the CDR3: TGTGCCAGCAGCTTACAGGCGAACACCGGGGAGCTGTTTTTT.

This clone was detected only once. This rearrangement joins TRBV6-5 to TRBJ1-3; no firm D call. Trimming removed 0 bases at V and 0 bases at J, with 9 bases between. Germline values: CDR1 MNHEY, CDR2 SVGAGI. This CDR3 contains 16 residues. CDR3 DNA: TGTGCCAGCAGTTACTCCGGGGTGACCTCTGGAAACACCATATATTTT. It is translated as CASSYSGVTSGNTIYF.

The chain carries TRBV10-1 and TRBJ2-1, with 9 bases matching TRBD2. Germline V gene lookup returns CDR1 WNHNN and CDR2 SYGVQD (reference sequence). The V segment lost 3 bases and the J segment 2 bases; nucleotides outside the gene matches: 8. The CDR3 is made up of 17 amino acids. CDR3: CASSDGGQRGAYNEQFF. For the CDR3, the DNA is TGCGCCAGCAGTGATGGCGGCCAGCGGGGGGCCTACAATGAGCAGTTCTTC.

This clone was detected once. The chain couples TRBV10-3 to TRBJ2-1; 14 bases map to TRBD2. This CDR3 has 16 amino acids. Losses at the gene ends were 2 bases for V and 7 bases for J; bases not matched to a gene: 4. CDR1 is ENHRY, CDR2 SYGVKD, per germline. The CDR3 DNA sequence: TGTGCCATCAGTGAGGGGACTAGCGGGAGAGGAAATGAGCAGTTCTTC. As protein: CAISEGTSGRGNEQFF.

The J gene is TRBJ2-7, the V gene TRBV7-9; the match to TRBD1 covers 8 bases. The V gene's germline CDR1 is SEHNR and CDR2 FQNEAQ (reference sequence). Unmatched junction bases numbered 12, after V lost 5 bases and J lost 6 bases. This CDR3 has 15 amino acids. The CDR3 is CASSPQGVRVSEQYF. CDR3 bases: TGTGCCAGCAGCCCACAGGGGGTTAGGGTGAGCGAGCAGTACTTC.

The chain recombines TRBV4-1 with TRBJ2-6, with 8 bases identical to TRBD1. Looked up from germline, CDR1 is MGHRA and CDR2 is YSYEKL. J lost 4 bases, V lost 0 bases, and 17 bases had no gene match. The CDR3 has 21 residues. CDR3 in amino acids: CASSQDLVAARQGAGANVLTF. The CDR3 DNA reads TGCGCCAGCAGCCAAGATCTTGTAGCGGCTCGGCAGGGGGCCGGGGCCAACGTCCTGACTTTC.

The chain has TRBV4-1 and TRBJ2-1, with D possibly matching TRBD1 (7 bases). CDR1 is MGHRA and CDR2 is YSYEKL in the germline V gene. This CDR3 region has 13 residues. Trimming cost V 10 bases and J 2 bases, with 12 bases left between them. CDR3 nucleotide sequence: TGCGCCACCAGGGGGGCGGCCTACAATGAGCAGTTCTTC. Protein: CATRGAAYNEQFF.